The text below deals with one TCR beta chain. No antigen is known for it. The junction and the germline gene differ at one end; a read error may be behind it. The sample belongs to a study of T cells in Graves' hyperthyroidism and ophthalmopathy. Study results and caveats: Model output signaled ophthalmopathy a median about seven months ahead of onset.

The germline gives CDR1 SNHLY, CDR2 FYNNEI. This CDR3 has 13 amino acids. Researchers took RNA transcripts and amplified the TCR beta CDR3 regions from them. Researchers ran a first-round RT-PCR on the TCR CDR3 using the HTBI primer set. TCRdb analysed the multiplex PCR reads with MiXCR anew, one entry per CDR3 protein. The table includes hundreds of thousands of distinct CDR3 sequences, under 20% detected once. The sample consisted of blood. This clonotype was obtained from a woman younger than 35 with Graves' hyperthyroidism. This chain connects TRBV2 to TRBJ1-2, with D possibly being TRBD1 (5 bases). The CDR3 protein is CVSKGRETDGYTF. The CDR3 bases are TGTGTCAGCAAAGGCAGGGAAACCGATGGCTACACCTTC.